This is a list of T cell receptor beta chains from one sample in a study of cytomegalovirus exposure and HLA in healthy donors. The data were produced by immunoSEQ multiplex PCR, yet TCRdb's version contains in-frame clones alone and is incomplete. This table has roughly 100,000 clones, around 80% appearing once. The specimen sequenced was PBMCs. Every receptor here comes from a male donor in good health and CMV-seronegative. Each CDR3 is given with its conserved first and last residue. The D gene is left open where the match is weak. Expanded clones get a size class; other rows say once, few or many, or leave the size out.

cdr3_length,j_call,v_call,clone_size,d_call,cdr3_aa,cdr3_nt
16,TRBJ2-1,TRBV4-3,.,TRBD1,CASSQETGGSYNEQFF,TGCGCCAGCAGCCAAGAAACAGGGGGATCCTACAATGAGCAGTTCTTC
14,TRBJ2-7,TRBV4-3,.,TRBD2,CASSQRHGGYEQYF,TGCGCCAGCAGCCAAAGGCACGGGGGGTACGAGCAGTACTTC
15,TRBJ1-5,TRBV5-6,few,.,CASSLTAAGNQPQHF,TGTGCCAGCAGCCTCACAGCGGCGGGCAATCAGCCCCAGCATTTT
16,TRBJ1-2,TRBV4-3,once,.,CASSQVSGGTNYGYTF,TGCGCCAGCAGCCAAGTATCCGGGGGGACTAACTATGGCTACACCTTC
17,TRBJ2-4,TRBV28,.,TRBD1,CASSPLGRGTGSNIQYF,TGTGCCAGCAGTCCCCTGGGCCGGGGGACAGGGTCCAACATTCAGTACTTC
13,TRBJ1-1,TRBV7-3,.,.,CASRQGLNTEAFF,TGTGCCAGCCGGCAGGGCTTGAACACTGAAGCTTTCTTT
15,TRBJ2-3,TRBV7-9,.,.,CASSSPTVAADTQYF,TGTGCCAGCAGCTCTCCCACGGTAGCGGCAGATACGCAGTATTTT
15,TRBJ2-3,TRBV11-3,.,TRBD1,CASSKGTGGSDTQYF,TGTGCCAGCAGCAAAGGGACAGGCGGGTCAGATACGCAGTATTTT
14,TRBJ2-1,TRBV27,.,TRBD2,CASSSGTNSNEQFF,TGTGCCAGCAGCTCCGGGACTAATTCTAATGAGCAGTTCTTC
15,TRBJ1-1,TRBV12-2,.,.,CASRSPDREYTEAFF,TGTGCAAGTCGCTCCCCGGACAGGGAATACACTGAAGCTTTCTTT
15,TRBJ2-7,TRBV19,.,TRBD1,CASSKDRAGYYEQYF,TGTGCCAGTAGCAAAGACAGGGCGGGTTACTACGAGCAGTACTTC
15,TRBJ1-1,TRBV7-3,.,.,CASSPRGGAYTEAFF,TGTGCCAGCAGCCCCCGGGGGGGCGCTTACACTGAAGCTTTCTTT
14,TRBJ2-4,TRBV19,.,.,CASSIVPGGNIQYF,TGTGCCAGTAGTATCGTCCCCGGGGGAAACATTCAGTACTTC
17,TRBJ2-1,TRBV7-2,.,TRBD1,CASSLFGTGSSYNEQFF,TGTGCCAGCAGCTTATTTGGGACAGGGAGCTCCTACAATGAGCAGTTCTTC
19,TRBJ2-7,TRBV2,.,TRBD2,CASRQTAGLGAPLSYEQYF,TGTGCCAGCAGACAGACGGCGGGACTAGGGGCCCCCTTATCCTACGAGCAGTACTTC
13,TRBJ2-1,TRBV10-2,.,.,CASKTRGNNEQFF,TGCGCCAGCAAGACTCGAGGAAACAATGAGCAGTTCTTC
15,TRBJ1-2,TRBV9,.,.,CASSVGLPGGYGYTF,TGTGCCAGCAGCGTAGGTCTACCCGGGGGGTATGGCTACACCTTC
16,TRBJ2-7,TRBV7-2,.,TRBD2,CASSLDGGGLSYEQYF,TGTGCCAGCAGCTTAGACGGGGGGGGACTCTCCTACGAGCAGTACTTC
14,TRBJ2-7,TRBV19,.,.,CASSYVGGGIGQYF,TGTGCCAGTAGTTACGTCGGAGGGGGCATTGGGCAGTACTTC
15,TRBJ1-5,TRBV15,few,.,CATSRDSGASQPQHF,TGTGCCACCAGCAGAGACTCTGGGGCAAGTCAGCCCCAGCATTTT
13,TRBJ2-3,TRBV5-1,.,TRBD2,CASSLDGEGPQYF,TGCGCCAGCAGCTTGGACGGGGAGGGCCCGCAGTATTTT
13,TRBJ2-5,TRBV7-2,.,.,CASSLILRETQYF,TGTGCCAGCAGCTTAATTCTCCGAGAGACCCAGTACTTC
16,TRBJ2-3,TRBV11-2,.,.,CASSLFVYGSTDTQYF,TGTGCCAGCAGCTTATTCGTTTACGGTTCCACAGATACGCAGTATTTT
14,TRBJ2-1,TRBV30,.,.,CAWSVSRSYNEQFF,TGTGCCTGGAGTGTATCCAGATCCTACAATGAGCAGTTCTTC
17,TRBJ2-1,TRBV21-1,.,.,CASTPRSDSSSYNEQFF,TGTGCCAGCACCCCTAGGTCGGATTCGAGCTCCTACAATGAGCAGTTCTTC
14,TRBJ2-7,TRBV27,.,TRBD1,CASSLGQGGYEQYF,TGTGCCAGCAGTTTGGGACAGGGTGGCTACGAGCAGTACTTC
18,TRBJ2-7,TRBV10-3,.,.,CAISGSVMAGTASYEQYF,TGTGCCATCAGTGGATCCGTAATGGCGGGGACAGCCTCCTACGAGCAGTACTTC
13,TRBJ2-5,TRBV2,.,.,CASSGPSEETQYF,TGTGCCAGCAGTGGTCCCAGTGAAGAGACCCAGTACTTC
17,TRBJ2-4,TRBV5-6,.,TRBD1,CASSLNRDRGAKNIQYF,TGTGCCAGCAGCTTAAACCGGGACAGGGGGGCCAAAAACATTCAGTACTTC
13,TRBJ2-5,TRBV2,few,.,CASNFARQETQYF,TGTGCCAGCAACTTCGCCAGGCAAGAGACCCAGTACTTC
16,TRBJ1-3,TRBV6-5,.,.,CASSYSGGWAGNTIYF,TGTGCCAGCAGTTACTCCGGGGGATGGGCTGGAAACACCATATATTTT
14,TRBJ2-5,TRBV11-3,.,TRBD2,CASSLRGGQETQYF,TGTGCCAGCAGCTTACGGGGGGGCCAAGAGACCCAGTACTTC
15,TRBJ2-7,TRBV5-1,.,TRBD1,CASSAGTASLYEQYF,TGCGCCAGCAGCGCCGGGACAGCTTCGCTCTACGAGCAGTACTTC
15,TRBJ2-2,TRBV27,.,TRBD2,CASSLSSGGTGELFF,TGTGCCAGCAGTTTATCGTCGGGGGGCACCGGGGAGCTGTTTTTT
14,TRBJ2-7,TRBV27,.,.,CASSFKDTSYEQYF,TGTGCCAGCAGTTTTAAGGACACCTCCTACGAGCAGTACTTC
14,TRBJ2-7,TRBV4-1,once,.,CASSQSDSLHEQYF,TGCGCCAGCAGCCAAAGCGACTCCCTCCACGAGCAGTACTTC
15,TRBJ2-1,TRBV19,.,.,CASSIQGITDNEQFF,TGTGCCAGTAGTATACAGGGTATAACGGACAATGAGCAGTTCTTC
13,TRBJ1-3,TRBV18,few,.,CASSPGQGNTIYF,TGTGCCAGCTCACCAGGACAGGGAAACACCATATATTTT
15,TRBJ1-1,TRBV19,few,.,CASSIGTGYYTEAFF,TGTGCCAGTAGTATAGGTACAGGGTACTACACTGAAGCTTTCTTT
16,TRBJ2-1,TRBV9,.,TRBD2,CASSGLGLAGVNEQFF,TGTGCCAGCAGCGGCCTGGGACTAGCGGGAGTTAATGAGCAGTTCTTC
13,TRBJ1-1,TRBV6-5,.,TRBD1,CASSGTGETEAFF,TGTGCCAGCAGTGGAACAGGGGAAACTGAAGCTTTCTTT
17,TRBJ2-7,TRBV11-3,.,TRBD2,CASSSSMGLAGNYEQYF,TGTGCCAGCAGCTCCTCCATGGGACTAGCGGGAAACTACGAGCAGTACTTC
15,TRBJ2-3,TRBV27,.,.,CASSPGGPVTDTQYF,TGTGCCAGCAGTCCTGGAGGGCCAGTCACAGATACGCAGTATTTT
16,TRBJ2-7,TRBV14,.,TRBD2,CASSQAASGAYYEQYF,TGTGCCAGCAGCCAAGCAGCTAGCGGAGCATACTACGAGCAGTACTTC
15,TRBJ2-7,TRBV10-1,.,.,CASSGYRGGSYEQYF,TGCGCCAGCAGTGGATACAGGGGGGGATCCTACGAGCAGTACTTC
20,TRBJ2-1,TRBV5-1,.,TRBD2,CASSSYRTSGISYVYNEQFF,TGCGCCAGCAGCTCCTATAGGACTAGCGGGATATCTTATGTTTACAATGAGCAGTTCTTC
15,TRBJ2-7,TRBV4-2,.,TRBD1,CASSQDVRGRDEQYF,TGTGCCAGCAGCCAAGACGTCAGGGGGCGAGACGAGCAGTACTTC
15,TRBJ2-1,TRBV30,.,.,CAWSTDGSSYNEQFF,TGTGCCTGGAGTACAGACGGAAGCTCCTACAATGAGCAGTTCTTC
16,TRBJ2-3,TRBV10-1,.,TRBD1,CASSGPGQGRPDTQYF,TGCGCCAGCAGTGGACCGGGACAGGGTCGGCCAGATACGCAGTATTTT
13,TRBJ2-7,TRBV6-1,.,TRBD1,CASTPTGVGEQYF,TGTGCCAGCACCCCGACAGGGGTAGGCGAGCAGTACTTC
17,TRBJ1-2,TRBV28,.,.,CASSLPEPTGLIYGYTF,TGTGCCAGCAGTTTACCCGAACCCACAGGGCTCATCTATGGCTACACCTTC
15,TRBJ1-3,TRBV6-1,few,.,CASSEGAASRNTIYF,TGTGCCAGCAGTGAAGGGGCAGCTTCGAGAAACACCATATATTTT
17,TRBJ2-1,TRBV10-1,.,.,CASSDSLSPSDYNEQFF,TGCGCCAGCAGCGACTCCCTGAGTCCTAGCGATTACAATGAGCAGTTCTTC
14,TRBJ1-2,TRBV5-8,.,.,CASSLGRVLDGYTF,TGTGCCAGCAGCTTGGGCAGGGTTCTCGATGGCTACACCTTC